The rows below give T cell receptor beta chains drawn from one sample of a study of siplizumab effects on memory and regulatory T cells. Libraries were prepared by immunoSEQ multiplex PCR; TCRdb keeps only in-frame clonotypes and omits some of them. The sample holds over 85,000 clones; approximately 96% are singletons and the top ten take roughly 0.033%. Sequenced sample: naive CD4+ T cells sorted from blood. The receptors originated from a human donor in good health. CDR3s include the opening cysteine and the closing phenylalanine or tryptophan.

TRBV7-9	TRBJ2-3	CASSLSVGEDTQYF
TRBV19	TRBJ2-5	CATLARGGSETQYF
TRBV11-2	TRBJ1-5	CASSLDISGGQPQHF
TRBV14	TRBJ1-2	CASSQVHSTGGIYGYTF
TRBV7-2	TRBJ2-7	CASSLRPTSGGADEQYF
TRBV7-9	TRBJ2-5	CASSSGETQYF
TRBV10-1	TRBJ2-2	CASSGGSGKGGNTGELFF
TRBV7-3	TRBJ1-6	CASSLTGVRNSPLHF
TRBV28	TRBJ2-2	CALSGVPTGELFF
TRBV18	TRBJ2-7	CASSPPAGALDEQYF
TRBV5-4	TRBJ2-3	CASSLEAGGDTQYF
TRBV20-1	TRBJ2-5	CSVLLPETQYF
TRBV5-4	TRBJ2-5	CASSFTGAGEETQYF
TRBV4-1	TRBJ2-7	CASSPALLSYEQYF
TRBV7-3	TRBJ1-4	CASSRGQNEKLFF
TRBV21-1	TRBJ2-7	CASRTMLQDYEQYF
TRBV29-1	TRBJ2-7	CSARQGLSYEQYF
TRBV28	TRBJ1-1	CASRMGFLPVEAFF
TRBV15	TRBJ1-2	CATSRDRSWGVYTF
TRBV27	TRBJ2-7	CASRQGLDSYEQYF
TRBV9	TRBJ2-3	CASSVGSTDTQYF
TRBV19	TRBJ1-2	CASTRDRGWDGYTF
TRBV7-2	TRBJ2-1	CASILGGESDNEQFF
TRBV4-1	TRBJ1-5	CASSQISQGNQPQHF
TRBV7-3	TRBJ2-2	CASSSTGRVGTGELFF
TRBV27	TRBJ2-5	CASKAGTGGQETQYF
TRBV10-3	TRBJ1-5	CAISESEVYPQHF
TRBV6-6	TRBJ1-5	CASRQPTGGALQPQHF
TRBV2	TRBJ2-1	CASSREAGPEAMQFF
TRBV6-1	TRBJ1-2	CASSEIFTDRVNYGYTF
TRBV10-3	TRBJ1-3	CAIGLDDRGTGNTIYF
TRBV7-3	TRBJ2-2	CASSLIGAAGGTGELFF
TRBV11-3	TRBJ1-2	CASTDLFGFPVSYGYTF
TRBV5-1	TRBJ1-3	CASSPGGLSGNTIYF
TRBV9	TRBJ1-2	CASSPAGSNYGYTF
TRBV11-2	TRBJ2-7	CASSQVPQAMEQYF
TRBV25-1	TRBJ2-7	CASSEQGYEQYF